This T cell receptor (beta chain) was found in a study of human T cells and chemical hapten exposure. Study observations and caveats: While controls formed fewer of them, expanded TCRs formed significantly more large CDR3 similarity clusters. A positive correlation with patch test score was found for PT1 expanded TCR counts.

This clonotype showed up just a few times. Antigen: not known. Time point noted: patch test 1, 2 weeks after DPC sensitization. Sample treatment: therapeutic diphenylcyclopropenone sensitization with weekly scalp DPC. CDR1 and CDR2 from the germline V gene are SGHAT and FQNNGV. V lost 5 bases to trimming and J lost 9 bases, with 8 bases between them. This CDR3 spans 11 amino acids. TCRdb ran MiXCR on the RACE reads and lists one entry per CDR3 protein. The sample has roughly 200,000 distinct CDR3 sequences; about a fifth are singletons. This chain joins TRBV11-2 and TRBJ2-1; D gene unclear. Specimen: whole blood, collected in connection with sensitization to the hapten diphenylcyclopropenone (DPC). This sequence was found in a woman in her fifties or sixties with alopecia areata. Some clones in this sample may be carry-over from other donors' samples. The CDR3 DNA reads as TGTGCCAGCAGCCGAGGTGGTGAGCAGTTCTTC. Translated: CASSRGGEQFF.